The clone carrying this TCR beta chain appeared a few times. iRepertoire HTBI primers and Arm-PCR of CDR3 regions built TCR beta libraries. TCRdb processed the multiplex PCR reads anew with MiXCR; each CDR3 protein has one entry. The sample yields some 400,000 distinct CDR3 sequences, about 16% seen once. The entry originates in a study of regulatory T cells in long-lasting Graves disease. Time point reported: newly diagnosed GD, antithyroid drugs for less than 3 months. RNA isolated from PBMCs was used to make the TCR library. The patients were enrolled through endocrinology in Xi'an, China. Nine milliliters of peripheral blood were taken and placed in EDTA tubes. CDR1 is WSHSY, CDR2 SAAADI, per germline. The CDR3 has 14 residues. V was trimmed by 3 bases and J by 2 bases, leaving 11 bases between them. These same records also appear under a second study, on T cells in Graves' hyperthyroidism and ophthalmopathy. Turning to that study: An initial round of RT-PCR targeting the TCR CDR3 relied on the HTBI primer set.

The TCR sequence derives from a woman in her twenties or thirties with Graves disease. This sequence joins TRBV10-2 and TRBJ2-7; no firm D call. The sequencing here drew on peripheral blood mononuclear cells (PBMCs), taken at new diagnosis, from a patient treated with antithyroid drugs. The CDR3 sequence: CASSDARAPYEQYF. CDR3 DNA: TGCGCCAGCAGTGATGCAAGGGCGCCCTACGAGCAGTACTTC.